This T cell receptor delta chain appears in the sequencing data of a study of human gamma delta and Vdelta1 T cells (dated by TCRdb to 2016 to 2018). Concerning the study at large: The study examined Delta One T cells, which are Vd1+ gamma-delta T cells, as cytotoxic effectors against acute myeloid leukemia.

Receptors were amplified or captured by PCR. The instrument given in TCRdb is Illumina MiSeq. Clonotypes were called again by TCRdb from the public reads via CATT, and duplicate nucleotide sequences were then merged into one entry. The sample table shows under 7,000 delta-chain clones, and more than 9% are seen once. The top ten constitute roughly 15% of the sample. Note on this clone: This receptor's antigen is unknown. Base qualities are not at hand, and no much larger clone is one base apart.

The germline V gene encodes CDR1 TSWWSYY and CDR2 QGS. The cysteine opens and the phenylalanine closes a CDR3 of 22 amino acids. CDR3 DNA is the only sequence kept; it has 66 bases, read in frame from the first base. Here V drops 0 bases and J drops 4 bases, and the junction holds 20 bases not matched to any gene. This clonotype was sampled from a human donor in good health. The chain is assembled from TRDV1 and TRDJ1; a stretch of 13 junction bases matches TRDD3. Material: naive CD27+ Vdelta1 gamma-delta T cells from blood. CDR3 region: CALGELSSLTGGYARRVDKLIF. The nucleotide sequence reads as follows: TGTGCTCTTGGGGAACTCTCCTCCCTAACTGGGGGATACGCTCGCCGGGTCGATAAACTCATCTTT.